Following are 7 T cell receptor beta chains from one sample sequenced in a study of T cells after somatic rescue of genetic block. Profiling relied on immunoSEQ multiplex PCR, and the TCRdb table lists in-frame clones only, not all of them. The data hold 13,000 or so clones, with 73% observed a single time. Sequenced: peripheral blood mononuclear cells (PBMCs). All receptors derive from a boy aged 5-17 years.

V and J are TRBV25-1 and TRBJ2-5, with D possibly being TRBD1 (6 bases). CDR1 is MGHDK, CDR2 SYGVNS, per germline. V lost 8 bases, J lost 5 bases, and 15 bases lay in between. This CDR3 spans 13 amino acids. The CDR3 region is CASGNRARETQYF. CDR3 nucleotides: TGTGCCAGCGGAAACAGGGCTAGGGAGACCCAGTACTTC.

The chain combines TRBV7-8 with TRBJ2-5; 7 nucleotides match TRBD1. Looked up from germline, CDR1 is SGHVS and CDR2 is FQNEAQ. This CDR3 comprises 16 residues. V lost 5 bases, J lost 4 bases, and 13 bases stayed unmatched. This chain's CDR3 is CASSPMGLAGGETQYF. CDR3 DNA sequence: TGTGCCAGCAGCCCCATGGGGCTAGCAGGGGGAGAGACCCAGTACTTC.

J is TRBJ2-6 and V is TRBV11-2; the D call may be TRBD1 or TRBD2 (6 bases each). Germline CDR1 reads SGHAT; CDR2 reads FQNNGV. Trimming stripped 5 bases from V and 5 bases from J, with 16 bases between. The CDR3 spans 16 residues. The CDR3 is CASSHGAGQWANVLTF. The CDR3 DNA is TGTGCCAGCAGCCACGGGGCGGGACAATGGGCCAACGTCCTGACTTTC.

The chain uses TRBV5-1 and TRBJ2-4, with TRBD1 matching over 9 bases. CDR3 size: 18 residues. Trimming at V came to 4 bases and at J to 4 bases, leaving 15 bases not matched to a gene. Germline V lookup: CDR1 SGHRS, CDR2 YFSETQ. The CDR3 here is CASSLNLGQGGGKNIQYF. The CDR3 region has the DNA TGCGCCAGCAGCCTGAATCTGGGACAGGGAGGGGGTAAAAACATTCAGTACTTC.

In DNA, the CDR3 is TGTGCCAGCAGTAGGACAGTCCAAGAGACCCAGTACTTC. Translation: CASSRTVQETQYF. V is TRBV2 and J is TRBJ2-5, with a possible D match to TRBD1 (6 bases). The V gene's germline CDR1 is SNHLY and CDR2 FYNNEI. This CDR3 region has 13 residues. The ends were cut back, 5 bases at V and 1 base at J, with 8 bases in the middle. Variable domain in full (rest from reference TRBV2 and TRBJ2-5): EPEVTQTPSHQVTQMGQEVILRCVPISNHLYFYWYRQILGQKVEFLVSFYNNEISEKSEIFDDQFSVERPDGSNFTLKIRSTKLEDSAMYFCASSRTVQETQYFGPGTRLLVL.

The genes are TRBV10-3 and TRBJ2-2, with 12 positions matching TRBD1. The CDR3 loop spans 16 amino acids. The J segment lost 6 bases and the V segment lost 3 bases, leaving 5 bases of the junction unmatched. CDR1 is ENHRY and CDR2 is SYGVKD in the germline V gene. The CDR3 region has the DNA TGTGCCATCAGTGAAGGGGACAGGGGGCTTTCCGGGGAGCTGTTTTTT. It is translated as CAISEGDRGLSGELFF.

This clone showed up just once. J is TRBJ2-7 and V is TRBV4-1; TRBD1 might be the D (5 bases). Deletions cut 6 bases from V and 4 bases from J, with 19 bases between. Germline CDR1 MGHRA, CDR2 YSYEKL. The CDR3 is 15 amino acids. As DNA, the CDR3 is TGCGCCAGCAGGGTGATGGTAGGGGTCGGGTACGAGCAGTACTTC. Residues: CASRVMVGVGYEQYF.